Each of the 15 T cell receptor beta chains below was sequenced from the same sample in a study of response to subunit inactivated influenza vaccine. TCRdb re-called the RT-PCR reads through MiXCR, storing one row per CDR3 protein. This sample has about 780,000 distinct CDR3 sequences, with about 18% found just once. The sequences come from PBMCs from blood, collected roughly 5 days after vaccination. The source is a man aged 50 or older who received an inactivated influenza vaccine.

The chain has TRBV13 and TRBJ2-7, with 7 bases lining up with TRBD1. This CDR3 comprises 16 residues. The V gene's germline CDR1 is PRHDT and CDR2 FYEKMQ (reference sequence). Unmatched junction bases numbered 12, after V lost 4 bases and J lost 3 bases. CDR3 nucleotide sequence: TGTGCCAGCAGCTCAGGAGTCGCAGGGGGTAGCTACGAGCAGTACTTC. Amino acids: CASSSGVAGGSYEQYF.

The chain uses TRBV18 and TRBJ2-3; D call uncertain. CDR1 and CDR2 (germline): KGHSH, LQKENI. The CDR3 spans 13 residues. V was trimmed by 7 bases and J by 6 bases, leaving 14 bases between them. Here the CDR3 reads CASLLLFGDTQYF. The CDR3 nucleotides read TGTGCCAGCTTACTCCTCTTCGGCGATACGCAGTATTTT.

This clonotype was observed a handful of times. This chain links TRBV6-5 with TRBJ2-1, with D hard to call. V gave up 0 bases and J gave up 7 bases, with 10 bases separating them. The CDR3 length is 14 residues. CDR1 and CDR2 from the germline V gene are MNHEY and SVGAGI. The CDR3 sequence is CASSYSGSLNEQFF. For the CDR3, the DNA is TGTGCCAGCAGTTACTCGGGCAGCCTAAATGAGCAGTTCTTC.

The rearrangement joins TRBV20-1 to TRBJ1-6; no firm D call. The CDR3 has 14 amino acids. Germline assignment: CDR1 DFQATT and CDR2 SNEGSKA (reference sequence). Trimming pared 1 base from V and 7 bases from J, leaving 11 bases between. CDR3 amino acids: CSARVGVGNSPLHF. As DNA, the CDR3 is TGCAGTGCTAGAGTTGGCGTAGGGAATTCACCCCTCCACTTT.

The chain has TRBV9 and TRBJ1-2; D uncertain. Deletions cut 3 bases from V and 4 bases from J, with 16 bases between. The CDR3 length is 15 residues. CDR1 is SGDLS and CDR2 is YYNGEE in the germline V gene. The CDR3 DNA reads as TGTGCCAGCAGCGCCTCCACTGACTTTCCCTATGGCTACACCTTC. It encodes CASSASTDFPYGYTF.

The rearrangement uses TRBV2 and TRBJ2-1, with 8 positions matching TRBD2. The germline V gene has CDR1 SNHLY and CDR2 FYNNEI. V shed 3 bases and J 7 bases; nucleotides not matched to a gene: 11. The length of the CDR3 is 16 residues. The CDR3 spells CASSDSGRAGKNEQFF. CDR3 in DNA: TGTGCCAGCAGTGATTCCGGGAGGGCCGGGAAAAATGAGCAGTTCTTC.

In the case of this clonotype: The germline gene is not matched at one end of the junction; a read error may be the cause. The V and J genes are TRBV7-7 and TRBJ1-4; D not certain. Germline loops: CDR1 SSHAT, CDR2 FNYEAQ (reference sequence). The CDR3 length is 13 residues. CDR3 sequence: CASSLNQREKLFF. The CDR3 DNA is TGTGCTAGCAGCTTAAATCAGCGTGAAAAACTGTTTTTT.

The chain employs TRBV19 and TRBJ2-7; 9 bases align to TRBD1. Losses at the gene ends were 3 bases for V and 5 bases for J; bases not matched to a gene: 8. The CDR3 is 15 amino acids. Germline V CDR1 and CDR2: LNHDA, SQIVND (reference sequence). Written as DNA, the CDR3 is TGTGCCAGTAGTATTTCCGGGACAGGGACCAACGAGCAGTACTTC. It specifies CASSISGTGTNEQYF.

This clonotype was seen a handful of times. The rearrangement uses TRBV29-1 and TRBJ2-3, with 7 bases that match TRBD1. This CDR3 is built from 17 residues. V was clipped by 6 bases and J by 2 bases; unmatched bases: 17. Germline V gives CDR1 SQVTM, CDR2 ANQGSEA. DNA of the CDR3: TGCAGCGTCCGGGACAGAATTGTGCCTTCCCTCACAGATACGCAGTATTTT. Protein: CSVRDRIVPSLTDTQYF.

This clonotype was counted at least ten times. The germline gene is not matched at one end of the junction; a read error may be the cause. CDR3 nucleotides: TGCGCCAGCAGCTTCTCCACCGGGGAGCTGTTTTTT. It is translated as CASSFSTGELFF. V usage is TRBV7-9 and J usage is TRBJ2-2, with D unclear. The CDR3 runs 12 residues. Germline CDR1 and CDR2: SEHNR and FQNEAQ (reference sequence).

The CDR3 is CASRLRGTSGLNEQFF. The CDR3 nucleotides read TGTGCCAGCAGACTTAGAGGGACTAGCGGGCTCAATGAGCAGTTCTTC. V and J are TRBV7-2 and TRBJ2-1; 12 bases map to TRBD2. Germline loops: CDR1 SGHTA, CDR2 FQGNSA. The CDR3 has 16 amino acids. V dropped 6 bases and J dropped 6; count of bases not matched to a gene: 9.

The CDR3 sequence is CASSYSPGTGRTGELFF. DNA of the CDR3: TGTGCCAGCAGTTATAGCCCCGGGACAGGGAGAACCGGGGAGCTGTTTTTT. The chain links TRBV6-2 or TRBV6-3 to TRBJ2-2; 9 nucleotides align to TRBD1. CDR1 and CDR2 (germline): MNHEY, SVGEGT. J was trimmed by 5 bases and V by 3 bases; bases with no gene match: 10. This CDR3 is 17 amino acids long.

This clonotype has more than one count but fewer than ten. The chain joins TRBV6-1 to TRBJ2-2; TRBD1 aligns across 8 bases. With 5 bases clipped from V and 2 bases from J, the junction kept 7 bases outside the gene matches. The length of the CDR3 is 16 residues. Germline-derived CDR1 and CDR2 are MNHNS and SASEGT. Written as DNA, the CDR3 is TGTGCCAGCAGTATCCTGACAGGGGACAACACCGGGGAGCTGTTTTTT. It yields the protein CASSILTGDNTGELFF.

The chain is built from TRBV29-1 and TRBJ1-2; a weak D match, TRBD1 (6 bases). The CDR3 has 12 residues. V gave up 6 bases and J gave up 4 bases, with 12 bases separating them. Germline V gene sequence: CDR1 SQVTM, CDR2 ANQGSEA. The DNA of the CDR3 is TGCAGCGTCCCCCGACAGGTCTATGGCTACACCTTC. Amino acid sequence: CSVPRQVYGYTF. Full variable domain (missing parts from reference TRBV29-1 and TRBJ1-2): SAVISQKPSRDICQRGTSLTIQCQVDSQVTMMFWYRQQPGQSLTLIATANQGSEATYESGFVIDKFPISRPNLTFSTLTVSNMSPEDSSIYLCSVPRQVYGYTFGSGTRLTVV.

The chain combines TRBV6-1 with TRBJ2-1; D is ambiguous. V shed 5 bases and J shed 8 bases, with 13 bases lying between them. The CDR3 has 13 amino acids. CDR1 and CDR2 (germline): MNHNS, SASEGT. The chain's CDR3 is CASSPRATDEQFF. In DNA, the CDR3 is TGTGCCAGCAGTCCCAGAGCGACCGATGAGCAGTTCTTC.